This T cell receptor (beta chain) was sequenced during a study of cytomegalovirus exposure and HLA in healthy donors. Study-level findings and limits: On later analysis, the bulk of CMV-associated TCR beta chains appeared to be HLA-restricted. Analysis was performed later, and it showed HLA-associated TCR beta chains to be more clonally expanded than equally common others. It was confirmed in vitro that three of the CMV-associated chains were specific for CMV antigens. Reports showed the classifier diagnosing cytomegalovirus status with high specificity and sensitivity.

It was with 60 Vbeta and 13 Jbeta primers that the PCR ran. Sequenced by immunoSEQ multiplex PCR; TCRdb stores in-frame clones only, minus some. The data show tens of thousands of clones, with over 40% seen just once and 6.2% held by the top ten. In this sample, this clone turned up a few times. What it binds is not known. The source of this sequence is a woman between 40 and 55 years old in good health and CMV-seropositive. Sequenced sample: PBMCs.

CDR3 DNA: TGTGCCAGCAGACGCGACAGTAACTATGGCTACACCTTC. It translates to CASRRDSNYGYTF. V is TRBV2 and J is TRBJ1-2; D is possibly TRBD1 (5 bases). Germline V lookup: CDR1 SNHLY, CDR2 FYNNEI. This CDR3 comprises 13 residues. V was trimmed by 6 bases and J by 1 base, leaving 9 bases between them. Using reference TRBV2 and TRBJ1-2 for the parts outside the CDR3, the full variable domain is EPEVTQTPSHQVTQMGQEVILRCVPISNHLYFYWYRQILGQKVEFLVSFYNNEISEKSEIFDDQFSVERPDGSNFTLKIRSTKLEDSAMYFCASRRDSNYGYTFGSGTRLTVV.